This TCR beta chain was found in a study of T cells after yellow fever vaccination. Overall study results and limits: In FACS-sorted repertoires, abundant clonotypes from the bulk population could appear as contaminants. Most primary-vaccination clones recurred post-booster (about 96% CD4, about 90% CD8).

It was through 5'RACE template switching that TCR cDNA was made, with a universal primer site and UMIs added. TCRdb itself ran the 5' RACE reads through MiXCR, one entry per CDR3 protein. This table holds about 130,000 distinct CDR3 sequences, 7.4% found once. The CDR3 spans 15 residues. The ends were cut back, 4 bases at V and 5 bases at J, with 17 bases in the middle. In germline, CDR1 is SGHTA, CDR2 FQGNSA. As to this clonotype: The antigen remains unidentified.

J is TRBJ2-5 and V is TRBV7-2, with TRBD2 as a possible D gene (6 bases). This receptor was taken from a man between 18 and 29 years old who received the YFV17D yellow fever vaccine. The sequences come from CD4+ T cells sorted from PBMCs, collected roughly 10 days after the first yellow fever vaccination. The DNA for the CDR3 is TGTGCCAGCAGCTCGGACGCCCTAGCGCGGGAGACCCAGTACTTC. Protein product: CASSSDALARETQYF.